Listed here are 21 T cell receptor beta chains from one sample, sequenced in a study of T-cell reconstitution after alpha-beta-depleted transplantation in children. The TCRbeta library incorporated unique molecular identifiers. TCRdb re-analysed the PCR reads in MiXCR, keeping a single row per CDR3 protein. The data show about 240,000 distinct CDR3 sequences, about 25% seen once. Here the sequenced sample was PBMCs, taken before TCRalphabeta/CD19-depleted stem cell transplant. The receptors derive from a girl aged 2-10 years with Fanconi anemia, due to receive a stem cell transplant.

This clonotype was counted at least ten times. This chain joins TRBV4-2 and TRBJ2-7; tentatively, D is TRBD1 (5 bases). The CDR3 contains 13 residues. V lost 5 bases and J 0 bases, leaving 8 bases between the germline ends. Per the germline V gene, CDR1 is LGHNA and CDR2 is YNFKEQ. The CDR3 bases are TGTGCCAGCAGCTCACAGGACTCCTACGAGCAGTACTTC. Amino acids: CASSSQDSYEQYF.

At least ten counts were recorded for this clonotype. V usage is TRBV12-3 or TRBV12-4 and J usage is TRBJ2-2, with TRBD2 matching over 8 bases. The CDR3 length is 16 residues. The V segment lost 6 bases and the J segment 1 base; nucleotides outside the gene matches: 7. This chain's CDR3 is CASRDSGGRNTGELFF. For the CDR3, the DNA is TGTGCCAGCAGAGACTCGGGGGGGCGGAACACCGGGGAGCTGTTTTTT.

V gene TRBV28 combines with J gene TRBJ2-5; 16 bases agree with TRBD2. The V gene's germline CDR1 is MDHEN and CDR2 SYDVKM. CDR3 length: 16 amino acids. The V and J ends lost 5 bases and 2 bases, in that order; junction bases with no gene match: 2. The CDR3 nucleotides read TGTGCCAGCAGTGGGACTAGCGGGAGGGTTCAAGAGACCCAGTACTTC. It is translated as CASSGTSGRVQETQYF. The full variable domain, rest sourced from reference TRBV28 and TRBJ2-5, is DVKVTQSSRYLVKRTGEKVFLECVQDMDHENMFWYRQDPGLGLRLIYFSYDVKMKEKGDIPEGYSVSREKKERFSLILESASTNQTSMYLCASSGTSGRVQETQYFGPGTRLLVL.

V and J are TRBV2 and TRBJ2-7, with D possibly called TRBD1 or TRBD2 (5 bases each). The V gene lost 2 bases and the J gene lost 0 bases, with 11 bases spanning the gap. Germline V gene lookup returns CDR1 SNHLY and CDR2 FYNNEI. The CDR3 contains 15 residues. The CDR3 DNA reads TGTGCCAGCAGTGAACCGGGACCGAGCTCCTACGAGCAGTACTTC. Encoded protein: CASSEPGPSSYEQYF. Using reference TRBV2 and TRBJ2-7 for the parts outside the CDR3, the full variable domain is EPEVTQTPSHQVTQMGQEVILRCVPISNHLYFYWYRQILGQKVEFLVSFYNNEISEKSEIFDDQFSVERPDGSNFTLKIRSTKLEDSAMYFCASSEPGPSSYEQYFGPGTRLTVT.

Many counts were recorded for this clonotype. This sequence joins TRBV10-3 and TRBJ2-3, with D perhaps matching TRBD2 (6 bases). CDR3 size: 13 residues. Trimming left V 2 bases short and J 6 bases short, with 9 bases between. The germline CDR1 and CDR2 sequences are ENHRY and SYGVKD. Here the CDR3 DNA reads TGTGCCATCAGTGAGGGCGGAGGGGATACGCAGTATTTT. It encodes CAISEGGGDTQYF.

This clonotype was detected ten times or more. CDR3 coding DNA: TGTGCCAGCAGTTTGTTAGCCAGCAATCAGCCCCAGCATTTT. Translation gives CASSLLASNQPQHF. This chain links TRBV27 with TRBJ1-5; D gene ambiguous. CDR1 is MNHEY and CDR2 is SMNVEV in the germline V gene (reference sequence). The CDR3 sequence is 14 residues long. V was cut by 3 bases and J by 1 base, with 7 bases left in between.

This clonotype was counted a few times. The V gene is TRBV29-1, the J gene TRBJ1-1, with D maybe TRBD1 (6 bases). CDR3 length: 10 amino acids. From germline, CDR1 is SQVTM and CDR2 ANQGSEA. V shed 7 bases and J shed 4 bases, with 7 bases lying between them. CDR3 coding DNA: TGCAGCGGAGGGGGCACTGAAGCTTTCTTT. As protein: CSGGGTEAFF. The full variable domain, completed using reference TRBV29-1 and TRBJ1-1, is SAVISQKPSRDICQRGTSLTIQCQVDSQVTMMFWYRQQPGQSLTLIATANQGSEATYESGFVIDKFPISRPNLTFSTLTVSNMSPEDSSIYLCSGGGTEAFFGQGTRLTVV.

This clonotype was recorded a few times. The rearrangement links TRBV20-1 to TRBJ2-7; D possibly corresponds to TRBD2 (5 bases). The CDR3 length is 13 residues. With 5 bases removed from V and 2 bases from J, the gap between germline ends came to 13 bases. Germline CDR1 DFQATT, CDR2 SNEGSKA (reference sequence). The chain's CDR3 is CSARGLGTYEQYF. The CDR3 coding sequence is TGCAGTGCTCGCGGGTTAGGAACCTACGAGCAGTACTTC.

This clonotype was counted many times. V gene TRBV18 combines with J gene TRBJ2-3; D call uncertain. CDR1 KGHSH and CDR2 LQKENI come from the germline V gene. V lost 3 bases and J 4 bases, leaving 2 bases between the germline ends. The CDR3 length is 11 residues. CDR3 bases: TGTGCCAGCTCACCCTCAGATACGCAGTATTTT. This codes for CASSPSDTQYF.

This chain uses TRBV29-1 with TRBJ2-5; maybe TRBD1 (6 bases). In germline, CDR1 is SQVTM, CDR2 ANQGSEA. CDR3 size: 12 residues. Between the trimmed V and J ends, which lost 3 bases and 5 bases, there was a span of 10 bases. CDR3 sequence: CSVEWGPETQYF. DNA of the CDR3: TGCAGCGTTGAGTGGGGGCCGGAGACCCAGTACTTC.

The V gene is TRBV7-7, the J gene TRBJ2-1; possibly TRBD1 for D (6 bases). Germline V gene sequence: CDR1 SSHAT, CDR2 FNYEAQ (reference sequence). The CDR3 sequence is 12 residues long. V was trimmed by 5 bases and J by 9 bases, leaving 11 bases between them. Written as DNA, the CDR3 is TGTGCCAGCAGCACCGGGACAACTGAGCAGTTCTTC. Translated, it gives CASSTGTTEQFF.

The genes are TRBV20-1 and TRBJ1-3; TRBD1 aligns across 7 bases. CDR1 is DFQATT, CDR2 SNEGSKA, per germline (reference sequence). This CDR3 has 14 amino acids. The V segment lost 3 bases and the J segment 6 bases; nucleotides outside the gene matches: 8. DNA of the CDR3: TGCAGTGCTAGTGATGGACAGGCGGTAAACACCATATATTTT. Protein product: CSASDGQAVNTIYF.

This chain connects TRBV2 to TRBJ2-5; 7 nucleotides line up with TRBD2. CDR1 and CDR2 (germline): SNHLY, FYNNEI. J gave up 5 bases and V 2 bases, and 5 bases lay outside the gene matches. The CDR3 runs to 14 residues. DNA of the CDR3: TGTGCCAGCAGTGAAAGCGGGGTTACTGAGACCCAGTACTTC. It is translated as CASSESGVTETQYF.

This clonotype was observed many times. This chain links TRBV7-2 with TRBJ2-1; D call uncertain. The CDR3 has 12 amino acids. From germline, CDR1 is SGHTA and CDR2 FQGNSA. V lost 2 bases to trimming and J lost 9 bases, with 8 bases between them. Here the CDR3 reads CASSLYGSEQFF. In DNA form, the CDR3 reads TGTGCCAGCAGCTTATACGGTTCTGAGCAGTTCTTC. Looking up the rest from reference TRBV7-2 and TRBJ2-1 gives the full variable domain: GAGVSQSPSNKVTEKGKDVELRCDPISGHTALYWYRQSLGQGLEFLIYFQGNSAPDKSGLPSDRFSAERTGGSVSTLTIQRTQQEDSAVYLCASSLYGSEQFFGPGTRLTVL.

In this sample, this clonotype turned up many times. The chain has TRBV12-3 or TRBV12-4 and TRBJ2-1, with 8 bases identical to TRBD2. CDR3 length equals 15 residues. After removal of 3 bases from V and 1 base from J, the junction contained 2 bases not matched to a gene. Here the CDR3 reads CASSLSGGSYNEQFF. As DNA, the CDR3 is TGTGCCAGCAGTTTGAGCGGGGGTTCCTACAATGAGCAGTTCTTC.

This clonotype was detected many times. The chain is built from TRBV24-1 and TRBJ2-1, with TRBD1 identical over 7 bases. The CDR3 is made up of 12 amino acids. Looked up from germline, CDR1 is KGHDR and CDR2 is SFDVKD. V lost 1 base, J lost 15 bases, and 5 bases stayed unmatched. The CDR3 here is CATSDFRGLGFF. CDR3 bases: TGTGCCACCAGTGATTTTAGGGGGCTAGGGTTCTTC.

CDR3 nucleotides: TGCAGCGCCGGGACAGGGACAGATACGCAGTATTTT. Translated: CSAGTGTDTQYF. V is TRBV29-1 and J is TRBJ2-3; TRBD1 matches at 9 bases. In germline, CDR1 is SQVTM, CDR2 ANQGSEA. The CDR3 contains 12 residues. The V and J ends lost 7 bases and 3 bases, in that order; junction bases with no gene match: 2.

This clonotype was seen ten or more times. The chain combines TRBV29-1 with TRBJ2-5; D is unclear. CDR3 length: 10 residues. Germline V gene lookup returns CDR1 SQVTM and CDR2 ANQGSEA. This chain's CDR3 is CSTRQETQYF. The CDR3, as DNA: TGCAGTACGCGGCAAGAGACCCAGTACTTC.

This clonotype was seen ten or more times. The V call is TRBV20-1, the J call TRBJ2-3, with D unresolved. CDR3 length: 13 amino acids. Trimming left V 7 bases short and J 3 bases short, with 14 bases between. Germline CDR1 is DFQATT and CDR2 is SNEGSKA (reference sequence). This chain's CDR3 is CSVIEPLTDTQYF. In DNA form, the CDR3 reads TGCAGTGTCATAGAGCCCCTAACAGATACGCAGTATTTT.

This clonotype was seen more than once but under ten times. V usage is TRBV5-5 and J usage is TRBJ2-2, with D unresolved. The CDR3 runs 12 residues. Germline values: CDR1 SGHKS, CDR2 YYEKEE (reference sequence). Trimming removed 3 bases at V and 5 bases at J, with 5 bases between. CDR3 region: CASSYGTGELFF. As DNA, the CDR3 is TGTGCCAGCAGCTACGGGACCGGGGAGCTGTTTTTT.

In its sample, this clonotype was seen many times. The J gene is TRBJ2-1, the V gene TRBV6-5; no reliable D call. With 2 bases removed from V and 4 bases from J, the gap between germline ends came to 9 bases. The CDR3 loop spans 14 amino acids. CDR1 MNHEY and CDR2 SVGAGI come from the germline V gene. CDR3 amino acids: CASSYAMGYNEQFF. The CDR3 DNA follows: TGTGCCAGCAGTTACGCAATGGGATACAATGAGCAGTTCTTC.